A selection of T cell receptor beta chains follows, all from one sample in a study of blood T cell repertoires in COVID-19. Assay: immunoSEQ multiplex PCR; the TCRdb copy retains only in-frame clones and omits some. The sample comprises 200,000 to 250,000 clones, roughly 83% of which are singletons, and roughly 5.2% rests with the top ten. Source material: peripheral blood. The receptor set was obtained from a woman aged 80 or older with COVID-19, enrolled during active disease. The CDR3 runs from the conserved cysteine through the conserved F or W. A D gene is named only where the DNA matches it firmly. Only some rows state a clone size, as once, few, many or a class for expanded clones.

j_call d_call v_call clone_size cdr3_nt cdr3_aa
TRBJ1-2 . TRBV5-1 . TGCGCCAGCAGCTTCGAACAGACGAATCTGCAGTATTTC CASSFEQTNLQYF
TRBJ2-3 . TRBV6-5 . TGTGCCAGCATGGATTCGGGGGATACGCAGTATTTT CASMDSGDTQYF
TRBJ2-3 TRBD1 TRBV24-1 . TGTGCCACCAGTGACCGCGGGACAGGGATCACAGATACGCAGTATTTT CATSDRGTGITDTQYF
TRBJ2-1 . TRBV12-2 . TGTGCAAGTCGCTCCAACCCCCAGGCACTAGCGGGTCGAAGCTCCTACAATGAGCAGTTCTTC CASRSNPQALAGRSSYNEQFF
TRBJ2-5 . TRBV11-3 once TGTGCCAGCAGCTCGGGACAGGCGGGGGCCCAGTACTTC CASSSGQAGAQYF
TRBJ1-4 TRBD1 TRBV7-2 . TGTGCCAGCAGCTCACAGGGGGCGGTTGAAAAACTGTTTTTT CASSSQGAVEKLFF
TRBJ1-5 . TRBV18 . TGTGCCAGCTCACCAGGAGGGAATCAGCCCCAGCATTTT CASSPGGNQPQHF
TRBJ2-3 . TRBV5-1 . TGCGCCAGCAGCTTACAGGGATATAGCACAGATACGCAGTATTTT CASSLQGYSTDTQYF
TRBJ1-3 TRBD1 TRBV6-2/TRBV6-3 . TGTGCCAGCAGTCAACCTCGGACAGGGGAAGGAAACACCATATATTTT CASSQPRTGEGNTIYF
TRBJ2-2 . TRBV6-5 once TGTGCCAGCCATTCAAACACCGGGGAGCTGTTTTTT CASHSNTGELFF
TRBJ2-5 . TRBV18 . TGTGCCAGCTCATCCCGGGATGAGAGCACCCAATACTTC CASSSRDESTQYF
TRBJ2-3 . TRBV5-1 . TGCGCCAGCGGAACGGACAGAAGCACAGATACGCAGTATTTT CASGTDRSTDTQYF
TRBJ2-3 TRBD2 TRBV5-1 . TGCGCCAGCACAATAGCGGGGGCCGTCACAGATACGCAGTATTTT CASTIAGAVTDTQYF
TRBJ1-5 . TRBV5-5 . TGTGCCAGCAGCAACAGTTACAATCAGCCCCAGCATTTT CASSNSYNQPQHF
TRBJ2-3 . TRBV19 once TGTGCCAGTACCGCCAGGGGGGCCGATACGCAGTATTTT CASTARGADTQYF
TRBJ1-3 . TRBV7-9 . TGTGCCAGCAGCTTAGGCTCCGGCGGTGGAAACACCATATATTTT CASSLGSGGGNTIYF
TRBJ1-4 . TRBV4-2 few TGTGCCAGCAGCCCCGGGGTCGGGGATGGCGAAAAACTGTTTTTT CASSPGVGDGEKLFF
TRBJ1-5 . TRBV28 . TGTGCCAGCAGTTTGGCAGGGAACAATCAGCCCCAGCATTTT CASSLAGNNQPQHF
TRBJ1-6 . TRBV10-3 once TGTGCCATCAGTGACCGGGCAGCGGCAAATTCACCCCTCCACTTT CAISDRAAANSPLHF
TRBJ2-5 TRBD1 TRBV24-1 . TGTGCCACCAGTCGCAGCGGGACAGGGGACGAGACCCAGTACTTC CATSRSGTGDETQYF
TRBJ1-5 . TRBV28 . TGTGCCAGCAGCTCGGTGGCAGGGGAACTCAATCAGCCCCAGCATTTT CASSSVAGELNQPQHF
TRBJ1-2 . TRBV28 . TGTGCCAGCAGGGGGCCTTTTAACTATGGCTACACCTTC CASRGPFNYGYTF
TRBJ1-1 TRBD1 TRBV28 few TGTGCCATAACATCCTTTGATCAGGGGGTCACCAACACTGAAGCTTTCTTT CAITSFDQGVTNTEAFF
TRBJ2-1 TRBD2 TRBV7-9 . TGTGCCAGCGCCCTAGCGGGGGGGATGGTCGATGAGCAGTTCTTC CASALAGGMVDEQFF
TRBJ2-5 TRBD1 TRBV19 . TGTGCCAGTAGTACCGGGACAGGGGTTTTAAGAGAGACCCAGTACTTC CASSTGTGVLRETQYF
TRBJ1-6 . TRBV19 . TGTGCCTCGCGGCCCCTGAATTCACCCCTCCACTTT CASRPLNSPLHF
TRBJ1-1 . TRBV7-2 . TGTGCCAGCAGCTTAATGCAGGGTTTGAACACTGAAGCTTTCTTT CASSLMQGLNTEAFF
TRBJ1-1 . TRBV7-9 . TGTGCCAGCAGCTCGCAGGGAGGAGCTTTCTTT CASSSQGGAFF
TRBJ1-1 TRBD1 TRBV5-1 . TGCGCCAGCAGCCAACAGGGGCCAGATGGGACTGAAGCTTTCTTT CASSQQGPDGTEAFF
TRBJ1-1 . TRBV20-1 . TGCAGTACAAGTGGGCGAGAGGTGTACACTGAAGCTTTCTTT CSTSGREVYTEAFF
TRBJ1-5 . TRBV19 . TGTGCCAGTAGGGACTTCCAATATAGCAATCAGCCCCAGCATTTT CASRDFQYSNQPQHF
TRBJ1-5 TRBD1 TRBV12-3/TRBV12-4 . TGTGCCTCCTGCAGGGGGCGCAATCAGCCCCAGCATTTT CASCRGRNQPQHF
TRBJ1-2 . TRBV5-4 . TGTGCCAGCAGCCAACTGCAGGGGCTGGGCTACACCTTC CASSQLQGLGYTF
TRBJ1-6 TRBD1 TRBV28 . TGTGCCAGCAGGAAACCGGGACAGGGCCAACCCCTCCACTTT CASRKPGQGQPLHF
TRBJ2-1 . TRBV7-9 . TGTGCCAGCAGCCTCACTGCTGGGCAGTACTCCTACAATGAGCAGTTCTTC CASSLTAGQYSYNEQFF